These 13 T cell receptor beta chains were sequenced from one sample in a study of T cell repertoires in cytomegalovirus infection. One entry per CDR3 protein, called by TCRdb with MiXCR from the reads. This table holds about 360,000 distinct CDR3 sequences, about a sixth found once. The sample consisted of PBMCs. These TCRs come from a human donor in good health (CMV status not recorded). Some clones in this sample may be carry-over from other donors' samples.

This chain uses TRBV12-3 or TRBV12-4 with TRBJ2-5; D unresolved. V was trimmed by 5 bases and J by 5 bases, leaving 21 bases between them. The length of the CDR3 is 16 residues. The CDR3 reads CASSLTGSGSGETQYF. CDR3 nucleotides: TGTGCCAGCAGTCTCACCGGGTCCGGCTCGGGTGAGACCCAGTACTTC.

This clonotype was counted many times. The rearrangement links TRBV12-3 or TRBV12-4 to TRBJ2-1, with 7 bases aligning to TRBD1. V shed 6 bases and J 7 bases; nucleotides not matched to a gene: 9. The CDR3 consists of 14 residues. CDR3 nucleotides: TGTGCCAGCAGCACAGGGGTAGTCTGGAATGAGCAGTTCTTC. Residues: CASSTGVVWNEQFF.

The chain carries TRBV18 and TRBJ2-4; TRBD2 might be the D (5 bases). Per germline, CDR1 KGHSH and CDR2 LQKENI. V was trimmed by 3 bases and J by 2 bases, leaving 14 bases between them. The CDR3 is 16 residues long. For the CDR3, the DNA is TGTGCCAGCTCACCCCCTGAGGGTGTTCCCAAAAACATTCAGTACTTC. This translates into CASSPPEGVPKNIQYF.

This chain links TRBV12-5 with TRBJ2-7; D is unclear. The CDR3 consists of 12 residues. The ends were cut back, 7 bases at V and 2 bases at J, with 9 bases in the middle. Germline V CDR1 and CDR2: LGHNT, FRNRAP. CDR3 nucleotides: TGTGCTAGTGTTGGTAACACCTACGAGCAGTACTTC. Its translation: CASVGNTYEQYF.

The chain recombines TRBV27 with TRBJ1-3; D is uncertain. Germline V gene data show CDR1 as MNHEY and CDR2 as SMNVEV (reference sequence). The CDR3 consists of 13 residues. V lost 0 bases, J lost 3 bases, and 3 bases lay in between. CDR3 coding DNA: TGTGCCAGCAGTTTATCGGTTGGAAACACCATATATTTT. Its translation is CASSLSVGNTIYF.

The chain recombines TRBV19 with TRBJ1-2, with D possibly matching TRBD1 (6 bases). From germline, CDR1 is LNHDA and CDR2 SQIVND (reference sequence). V lost 3 bases and J lost 3, with 14 bases in between. The CDR3 sequence is 15 residues long. The CDR3 protein is CASSMTGLPYYGYTF. CDR3 bases: TGTGCCAGTAGTATGACAGGTTTACCCTACTATGGCTACACCTTC.

This clonotype was recorded many times. The chain has TRBV7-2 and TRBJ2-7; weak D call: TRBD1 (5 bases). The CDR3 extends over 13 amino acids. Trimming cost V 4 bases and J 4 bases, with 11 bases left between them. CDR1 is SGHTA, CDR2 FQGNSA, per germline. The CDR3 reads CASSSRQLYEQYF. The CDR3 nucleotides are TGTGCCAGCAGCTCCAGACAGTTATACGAGCAGTACTTC.

The chain recombines TRBV6-5 with TRBJ2-1; 11 positions match TRBD2. V dropped 10 bases and J dropped 5; count of bases not matched to a gene: 7. Germline CDR1 MNHEY, CDR2 SVGAGI. The CDR3 spans 14 residues. CDR3 protein: CATKGTSGDNEQFF. CDR3 DNA sequence: TGTGCCACCAAGGGGACTAGCGGAGACAATGAGCAGTTCTTC.

The CDR3 DNA reads TGTGCCAGCAGTTTACCCCGGGGGGCGCTGACTGAAGCTTTCTTT. It encodes CASSLPRGALTEAFF. V usage is TRBV28 and J usage is TRBJ1-1, with D possibly TRBD1 on 6 matching bases. The germline gives CDR1 MDHEN, CDR2 SYDVKM. The V gene lost 2 bases and the J gene lost 5 bases, with 15 bases spanning the gap. The CDR3 runs to 15 residues. Full variable domain (missing parts from reference TRBV28 and TRBJ1-1): DVKVTQSSRYLVKRTGEKVFLECVQDMDHENMFWYRQDPGLGLRLIYFSYDVKMKEKGDIPEGYSVSREKKERFSLILESASTNQTSMYLCASSLPRGALTEAFFGQGTRLTVV.

In regard to this clonotype: The DNA is left out, because the CDR3 cannot be placed on it with certainty; the CDR3 is given as TCRdb lists it. The chain carries TRBV27 and TRBJ2-1; TRBD1 reflects the table's D call only, with no check against the DNA. Germline V CDR1 and CDR2: MNHEY, SMNVEV (reference sequence). The CDR3 is 13 amino acids long, termini counted. The CDR3 here is CASSSFGSGAEFF.

The CDR3 region is CASSMFGSGNYGYTF. DNA for the CDR3: TGTGCCAGTAGTATGTTCGGTTCGGGTAACTATGGCTACACCTTC. The chain is built from TRBV19 and TRBJ1-2; D unclear. Germline V CDR1 and CDR2: LNHDA, SQIVND (reference sequence). Trimming took off 3 bases at V and 1 base at J, with 12 bases between the two ends. The CDR3 runs to 15 residues.

This clonotype was seen more than once but under ten times. The chain is built from TRBV24-1 and TRBJ2-1, with 11 bases lining up with TRBD2. Germline CDR1 reads KGHDR; CDR2 reads SFDVKD. CDR3 length equals 16 residues. Trimming cost V 3 bases and J 7 bases; bases outside gene matches: 7. The CDR3 bases are TGTGCCACCAGTGATACTAGCGGGGGAAATGAGAATGAGCAGTTCTTC. Amino acids: CATSDTSGGNENEQFF.

This clonotype was seen a handful of times. The rearrangement joins TRBV7-2 to TRBJ1-1, with D hard to call. Per the germline V gene, CDR1 is SGHTA and CDR2 is FQGNSA. The CDR3 has 13 residues. V was pared by 5 bases and J by 11 bases, with 18 bases between. The CDR3 region is CASSLAGLGMAFF. The CDR3 coding sequence is TGTGCCAGCAGCCTCGCGGGGTTGGGTATGGCTTTCTTT.